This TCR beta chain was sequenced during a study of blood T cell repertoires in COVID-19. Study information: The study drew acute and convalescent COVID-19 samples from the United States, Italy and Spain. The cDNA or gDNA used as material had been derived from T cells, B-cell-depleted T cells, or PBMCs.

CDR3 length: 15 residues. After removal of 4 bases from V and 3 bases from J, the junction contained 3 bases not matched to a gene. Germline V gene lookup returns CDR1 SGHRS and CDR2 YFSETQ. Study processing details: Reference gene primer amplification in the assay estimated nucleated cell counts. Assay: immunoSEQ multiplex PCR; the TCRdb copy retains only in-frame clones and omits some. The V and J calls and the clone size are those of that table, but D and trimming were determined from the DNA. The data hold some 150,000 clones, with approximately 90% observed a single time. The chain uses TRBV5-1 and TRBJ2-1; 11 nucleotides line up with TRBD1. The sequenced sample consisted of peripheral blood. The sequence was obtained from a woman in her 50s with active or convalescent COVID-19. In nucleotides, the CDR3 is TGCGCCAGCAGCCCGGGACAGGGGGTCTACAATGAGCAGTTCTTC. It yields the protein CASSPGQGVYNEQFF.